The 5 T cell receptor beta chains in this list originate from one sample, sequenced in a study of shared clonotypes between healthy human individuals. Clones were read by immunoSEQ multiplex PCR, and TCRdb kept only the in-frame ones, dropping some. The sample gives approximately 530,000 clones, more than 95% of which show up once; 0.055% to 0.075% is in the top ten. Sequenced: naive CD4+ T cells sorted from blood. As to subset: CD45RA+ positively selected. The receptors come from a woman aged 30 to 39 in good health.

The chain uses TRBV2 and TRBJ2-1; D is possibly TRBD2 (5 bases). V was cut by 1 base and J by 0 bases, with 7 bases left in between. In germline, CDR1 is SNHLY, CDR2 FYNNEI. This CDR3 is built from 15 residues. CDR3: CASSEDSGSYNEQFF. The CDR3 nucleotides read TGTGCCAGCAGTGAAGACAGCGGCTCCTACAATGAGCAGTTCTTC.

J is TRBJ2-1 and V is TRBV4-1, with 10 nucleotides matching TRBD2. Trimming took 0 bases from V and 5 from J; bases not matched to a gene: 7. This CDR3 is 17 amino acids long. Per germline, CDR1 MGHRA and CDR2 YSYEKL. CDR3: CASSQDLGTSANNEQFF. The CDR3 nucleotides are TGCGCCAGCAGCCAAGACCTAGGGACTAGCGCCAACAATGAGCAGTTCTTC.

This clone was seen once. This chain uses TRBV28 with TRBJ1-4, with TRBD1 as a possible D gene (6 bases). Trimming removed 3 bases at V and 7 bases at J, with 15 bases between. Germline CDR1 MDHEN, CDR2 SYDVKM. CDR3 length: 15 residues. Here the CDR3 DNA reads TGTGCCAGCAGTTTGGGAGGGCAGGGGTTTGAAAAACTGTTTTTT. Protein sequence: CASSLGGQGFEKLFF.

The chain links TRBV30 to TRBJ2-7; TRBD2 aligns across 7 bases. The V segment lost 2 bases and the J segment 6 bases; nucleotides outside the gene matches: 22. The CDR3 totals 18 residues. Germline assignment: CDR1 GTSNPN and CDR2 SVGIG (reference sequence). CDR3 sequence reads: CAWSYSGMTRLPGAEQYF. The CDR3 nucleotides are TGTGCCTGGAGTTACAGCGGGATGACTAGATTACCTGGGGCCGAGCAGTACTTC.

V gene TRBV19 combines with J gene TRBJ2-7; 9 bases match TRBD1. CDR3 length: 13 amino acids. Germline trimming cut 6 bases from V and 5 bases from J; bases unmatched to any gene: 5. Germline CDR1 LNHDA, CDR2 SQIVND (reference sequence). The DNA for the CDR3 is TGTGCCAGTAGCCCGGACAGGGGCAACGAGCAGTACTTC. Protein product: CASSPDRGNEQYF.